The T cell receptor beta chain described here comes from a study of blood T cells in healthy people across ages. A second PCR, run for roughly 7 to 12 cycles, used a sample-barcoded 5' primer plus a J-beta primer mix. TCRdb used MiXCR to reprocess the 5' RACE reads, holding one entry per CDR3 protein. The repertoire holds about a million distinct CDR3 sequences, with 35% to 40% as singletons. Findings of the study overall: It was the long-lived donors that had more naive CD4+ cells and higher diversity than aged donors.

This clonotype appeared a few times. The antigen is undetermined. The sequence came from a man in his late teens or twenties in good health. Material: blood.

Here the CDR3 reads CASSVAGPYGYTF. The CDR3 nucleotides are TGTGCCAGCAGTGTGGCCGGCCCCTATGGCTACACCTTC. The rearrangement uses TRBV12-3 or TRBV12-4 and TRBJ1-2; no clear D gene. V dropped 5 bases and J dropped 4 bases, with 11 bases sitting between them. This CDR3 has 13 residues.